The 28 T cell receptor beta chains in this list originate from one sample, sequenced in a study of cytomegalovirus exposure and HLA in healthy donors. The data were produced by immunoSEQ multiplex PCR, yet TCRdb's version contains in-frame clones alone and is incomplete. This table has about 160,000 clones, about nine tenths appearing once. Sequencing used PBMCs. The receptors come from a woman between 18 and 29 years old in good health and CMV-seropositive.

The rearrangement joins TRBV6-4 to TRBJ2-1; 13 bases align to TRBD2. Germline V lookup: CDR1 MRHNA, CDR2 SNTAGT. V dropped 5 bases and J dropped 2; count of bases not matched to a gene: 3. The length of the CDR3 is 16 residues. For the CDR3, the DNA is TGTGCCAGCAGTCGGACTAGCGGGAGCCCCTACAATGAGCAGTTCTTC. Encoded protein: CASSRTSGSPYNEQFF.

J is TRBJ2-7 and V is TRBV18; TRBD1 is a possible D gene (6 bases). The CDR3 has 15 amino acids. V was trimmed by 2 bases and J by 3 bases, leaving 14 bases between them. Germline assignment: CDR1 KGHSH and CDR2 LQKENI. The chain's CDR3 is CASSPILGGHYEQYF. In DNA form, the CDR3 reads TGTGCCAGCTCACCAATTCTAGGGGGACACTACGAGCAGTACTTC.

This sequence joins TRBV9 and TRBJ1-1, with a possible D match to TRBD1 (5 bases). Trimming removed 0 bases at V and 6 bases at J, with 12 bases between. CDR1 and CDR2 (germline): SGDLS, YYNGEE. The length of the CDR3 is 14 residues. CDR3 nucleotide sequence: TGTGCCAGCAGCGTAGAGTATTGGGGCCCTGAAGCTTTCTTT. As protein: CASSVEYWGPEAFF.

The chain carries TRBV13 and TRBJ2-1; 12 bases agree with TRBD2. This CDR3 contains 17 residues. The V gene's germline CDR1 is PRHDT and CDR2 FYEKMQ (reference sequence). Losses at the gene ends were 3 bases for V and 3 bases for J; bases not matched to a gene: 6. Here the CDR3 DNA reads TGTGCCAGCAGCTTTCTAGCGGGAGGGCATCTCTACAATGAGCAGTTCTTC. Its protein is CASSFLAGGHLYNEQFF.

V gene TRBV30 combines with J gene TRBJ2-7, with TRBD2 as a possible D gene (6 bases). Between the trimmed V and J ends, which lost 0 bases and 7 bases, there was a span of 13 bases. Germline-derived CDR1 and CDR2 are GTSNPN and SVGIG (reference sequence). The CDR3 runs 13 residues. The CDR3 DNA reads as TGTGCCTGGAGTGTAATCTGGGGGGAAGAGCAGTACTTC. Translated: CAWSVIWGEEQYF.

This clone was counted a single time. This chain uses TRBV19 with TRBJ1-1; 10 bases are shared with TRBD1. The trim removed 7 bases at V and 6 bases at J, leaving 5 bases unmatched. The CDR3 has 13 amino acids. Germline V gene sequence: CDR1 LNHDA, CDR2 SQIVND (reference sequence). The CDR3 sequence is CASTDRGLAEAFF. The CDR3 nucleotides read TGTGCCAGTACCGACAGGGGGCTCGCTGAAGCTTTCTTT. Full variable domain (missing parts from reference TRBV19 and TRBJ1-1): DGGITQSPKYLFRKEGQNVTLSCEQNLNHDAMYWYRQDPGQGLRLIYYSQIVNDFQKGDIAEGYSVSREKKESFPLTVTSAQKNPTAFYLCASTDRGLAEAFFGQGTRLTVV.

V and J are TRBV30 and TRBJ1-1; 10 nucleotides align to TRBD1. Germline V gene sequence: CDR1 GTSNPN, CDR2 SVGIG (reference sequence). V was clipped by 0 bases and J by 3 bases; unmatched bases: 10. The CDR3 is 17 amino acids. Here the CDR3 DNA reads TGTGCCTGGAGTGTAAGTCGGTGGGGGACAGGGGACACTGAAGCTTTCTTT. This sequence encodes CAWSVSRWGTGDTEAFF. The full variable domain, rest sourced from reference TRBV30 and TRBJ1-1, is SQTIHQWPATLVQPVGSPLSLECTVEGTSNPNLYWYRQAAGRGLQLLFYSVGIGQISSEVPQNLSASRPQDRQFILSSKKLLLSDSGFYLCAWSVSRWGTGDTEAFFGQGTRLTVV.

V usage is TRBV5-1 and J usage is TRBJ1-3; 8 bases line up with TRBD1. Germline V CDR1 and CDR2: SGHRS, YFSETQ. The CDR3 contains 16 residues. With V trimmed by 4 bases and J by 1 base, 7 bases remained unmatched. CDR3 in amino acids: CASSADRGVSGNTIYF. The CDR3 nucleotides read TGCGCCAGCAGCGCCGACAGGGGTGTTTCTGGAAACACCATATATTTT.

CDR3 loop: CASSAGGIGEKLFF. CDR3 sequence (DNA): TGTGCCAGTAGTGCGGGGGGCATCGGTGAAAAACTGTTTTTT. The chain is built from TRBV19 and TRBJ1-4; D perhaps matches TRBD1 (6 bases). Germline V lookup: CDR1 LNHDA, CDR2 SQIVND (reference sequence). CDR3 size: 14 residues. V shed 5 bases and J shed 7 bases, with 14 bases lying between them.

V and J are TRBV28 and TRBJ1-2; D is undetermined. The CDR3 is made up of 14 amino acids. CDR1 is MDHEN and CDR2 is SYDVKM in the germline V gene. Trimming shortened V by 2 bases and J by 6 bases, and 13 bases separated the two germline ends. CDR3 in amino acids: CASSLDEVSNGYTF. Here the CDR3 DNA reads TGTGCCAGCAGTTTAGACGAGGTATCTAATGGCTACACCTTC.

This clone was recorded a few times. The rearrangement uses TRBV4-2 and TRBJ1-2, with a tentative D call TRBD1 (6 bases). Trimming took off 0 bases at V and 4 bases at J, with 12 bases between the two ends. This CDR3 spans 15 amino acids. Germline lookup yields CDR1 LGHNA and CDR2 YNFKEQ. CDR3 in DNA: TGTGCCAGCAGCCAAGAACCGACAGGATCCTATGGCTACACCTTC. The encoded protein is CASSQEPTGSYGYTF.

This chain joins TRBV30 and TRBJ2-3, with no clear D. The germline gives CDR1 GTSNPN, CDR2 SVGIG (reference sequence). This CDR3 spans 14 amino acids. The V end was cut by 1 base, the J end by 6 bases, with 14 bases between. The CDR3 region is CAWSDRPSADTQYF. CDR3 DNA sequence: TGTGCCTGGAGTGACCGTCCATCCGCGGATACGCAGTATTTT.

The genes are TRBV5-1 and TRBJ1-4; TRBD1 aligns across 8 bases. Germline V gene lookup returns CDR1 SGHRS and CDR2 YFSETQ. The CDR3 covers 15 residues. J gave up 2 bases and V 7 bases, and 7 bases lay outside the gene matches. CDR3 DNA sequence: TGCGCCAGCCGGTCTCCAGGGGGCACTAATGAAAAACTGTTTTTT. As protein: CASRSPGGTNEKLFF.

The chain employs TRBV28 and TRBJ1-5, with 8 nucleotides matching TRBD1. J lost 0 bases, V lost 4 bases, and 5 bases had no gene match. CDR3 size: 16 residues. Per the germline V gene, CDR1 is MDHEN and CDR2 is SYDVKM. The CDR3 DNA reads TGTGCCAGCAGTTACGGGACAGGAGATAGCAATCAGCCCCAGCATTTT. Residues: CASSYGTGDSNQPQHF.

The chain couples TRBV28 to TRBJ2-1; D might be TRBD2 (6 bases). From germline, CDR1 is MDHEN and CDR2 SYDVKM. The CDR3 spans 14 residues. V lost 2 bases, J lost 9 bases, and 14 bases lay in between. CDR3 DNA sequence: TGTGCCAGCAGTTTACCGGGAGAGCACTTTGAGCAGTTCTTC. Its protein is CASSLPGEHFEQFF. The full variable domain, its missing parts supplied by reference TRBV28 and TRBJ2-1, is DVKVTQSSRYLVKRTGEKVFLECVQDMDHENMFWYRQDPGLGLRLIYFSYDVKMKEKGDIPEGYSVSREKKERFSLILESASTNQTSMYLCASSLPGEHFEQFFGPGTRLTVL.

The V call is TRBV2, the J call TRBJ1-2, with D maybe TRBD1 (5 bases). Germline CDR1 is SNHLY and CDR2 is FYNNEI. The CDR3 spans 16 residues. The germline V and J ends were trimmed by 3 bases and 4 bases, with 18 bases remaining between them. The chain's CDR3 is CASSEETGLKSYGYTF. Written as DNA, the CDR3 is TGTGCCAGCAGTGAGGAGACGGGACTGAAATCCTATGGCTACACCTTC.

The V and J genes are TRBV6-6 and TRBJ2-7; the match to TRBD2 covers 12 bases. Trimming cost V 4 bases and J 4 bases; bases outside gene matches: 5. The length of the CDR3 is 15 residues. The germline V gene has CDR1 MNHNY and CDR2 SVGAGI (reference sequence). The CDR3 here is CASSSLGTSGYEQYF. DNA of the CDR3: TGTGCCAGCAGTTCCCTGGGGACTAGCGGGTACGAGCAGTACTTC.

This clone was recorded once. This chain uses TRBV28 with TRBJ2-1; 8 bases agree with TRBD1. This CDR3 comprises 13 residues. Germline-derived CDR1 and CDR2 are MDHEN and SYDVKM. Unmatched junction bases numbered 7, after V lost 8 bases and J lost 7 bases. The chain's CDR3 is CASGRGLWNEQFF. As DNA, the CDR3 is TGTGCCAGCGGCAGGGGGCTATGGAATGAGCAGTTCTTC.

V gene TRBV6-6 combines with J gene TRBJ2-7, with 7 bases fitting TRBD1. The V gene end was trimmed by 5 bases and the J gene end by 3 bases; junction bases not matched to a gene: 7. The CDR3 contains 14 residues. Germline CDR1 MNHNY, CDR2 SVGAGI (reference sequence). The CDR3 is CASSLDGTDYEQYF. CDR3 DNA sequence: TGTGCCAGCAGTCTAGACGGGACAGACTACGAGCAGTACTTC.

Note on this clone: Distinct nucleotide sequences in the sample also encode this CDR3. The chain combines TRBV6-5 with TRBJ2-7, with 7 bases lining up with TRBD2. With V trimmed by 6 bases and J by 3 bases, 5 bases remained unmatched. This CDR3 has 13 amino acids. Germline V gene data show CDR1 as MNHEY and CDR2 as SVGAGI. DNA for the CDR3: TGTGCCAGCAGCAGGACTAGTGGCTACGAGCAGTACTTC. Its translation is CASSRTSGYEQYF.

J is TRBJ1-1 and V is TRBV9; D is ambiguous. CDR1 is SGDLS and CDR2 is YYNGEE in the germline V gene. The CDR3 length is 13 residues. Trimming took off 1 base at V and 2 bases at J, with 6 bases between the two ends. CDR3: CASSVSSNTEAFF. The CDR3 nucleotides read TGTGCCAGCAGCGTATCGAGTAACACTGAAGCTTTCTTT.

In this sample, this clone turned up a few times. The chain employs TRBV19 and TRBJ1-2; TRBD1 matches 9 bases. The germline V gene encodes CDR1 LNHDA and CDR2 SQIVND (reference sequence). The CDR3 runs to 15 residues. V trimming: 6 bases; J trimming: 2 bases; junction bases outside the gene matches: 7. CDR3 DNA: TGTGCCAGTAGAAAACAGGGGGCGGGGAACTATGGCTACACCTTC. Translating it yields CASRKQGAGNYGYTF.

The J gene is TRBJ1-4, the V gene TRBV4-3; 8 positions match TRBD1. The V and J ends lost 0 bases and 5 bases, in that order; junction bases with no gene match: 2. The CDR3 runs to 15 residues. CDR1 and CDR2 (germline): LGHNA, YSLEER. CDR3 nucleotide sequence: TGCGCCAGCAGCCAAGATCAGGGGGCCAATGAAAAACTGTTTTTT. Residues: CASSQDQGANEKLFF.

J is TRBJ1-1 and V is TRBV11-2; D perhaps matches TRBD1 (5 bases). CDR1 and CDR2 (germline): SGHAT, FQNNGV. The CDR3 contains 15 residues. Trimming took 4 bases from V and 1 from J, leaving 13 bases between them. CDR3 sequence (DNA): TGTGCCAGCAGCTCGTGGGGGAGGACGAACACTGAAGCTTTCTTT. As protein: CASSSWGRTNTEAFF.

The DNA of the CDR3 is TGTGCCAGCAGCGCCAGCGGGACTGACAATGAGCAGTTCTTC. It specifies CASSASGTDNEQFF. The chain combines TRBV9 with TRBJ2-1; 7 bases match TRBD2. V was clipped by 3 bases and J by 5 bases; unmatched bases: 5. CDR3 length equals 14 residues. From germline, CDR1 is SGDLS and CDR2 YYNGEE.

The V and J genes are TRBV10-3 and TRBJ1-3; D unresolved. The CDR3 consists of 17 residues. CDR1 ENHRY and CDR2 SYGVKD come from the germline V gene. With 0 bases removed from V and 0 bases from J, the gap between germline ends came to 12 bases. The CDR3 sequence is CAISESTPQVSGNTIYF. As DNA, the CDR3 is TGTGCCATCAGTGAGTCGACGCCCCAGGTCTCTGGAAACACCATATATTTT.

This chain connects TRBV27 to TRBJ2-1; D uncertain. Germline V gene lookup returns CDR1 MNHEY and CDR2 SMNVEV (reference sequence). V lost 6 bases and J 0 bases, leaving 9 bases between the germline ends. The CDR3 contains 14 residues. The CDR3, as DNA: TGTGCCAGCAGATCTTCGGTCTCCTACAATGAGCAGTTCTTC. It specifies CASRSSVSYNEQFF.

The chain uses TRBV27 and TRBJ2-3, with 10 bases matching TRBD1. CDR1 and CDR2 from the germline V gene are MNHEY and SMNVEV (reference sequence). V lost 5 bases and J lost 5; bases outside the gene matches: 7. CDR3 length equals 15 residues. CDR3 nucleotide sequence: TGTGCCAGCAGTCGGACAGGGGGTGTTGGAGATACGCAGTATTTT. Translating it yields CASSRTGGVGDTQYF.